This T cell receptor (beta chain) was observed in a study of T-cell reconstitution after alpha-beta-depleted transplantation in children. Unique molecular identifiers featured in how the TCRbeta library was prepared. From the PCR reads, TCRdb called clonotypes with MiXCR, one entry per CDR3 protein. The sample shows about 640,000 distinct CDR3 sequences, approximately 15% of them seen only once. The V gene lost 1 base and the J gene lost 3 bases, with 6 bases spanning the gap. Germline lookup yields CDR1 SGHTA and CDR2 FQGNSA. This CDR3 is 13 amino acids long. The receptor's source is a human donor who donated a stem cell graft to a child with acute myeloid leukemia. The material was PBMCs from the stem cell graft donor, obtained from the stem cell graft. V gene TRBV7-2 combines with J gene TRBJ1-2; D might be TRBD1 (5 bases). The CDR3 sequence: CASSLDRHYGYTF. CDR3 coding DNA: TGTGCCAGCAGCTTAGACAGGCACTATGGCTACACCTTC.